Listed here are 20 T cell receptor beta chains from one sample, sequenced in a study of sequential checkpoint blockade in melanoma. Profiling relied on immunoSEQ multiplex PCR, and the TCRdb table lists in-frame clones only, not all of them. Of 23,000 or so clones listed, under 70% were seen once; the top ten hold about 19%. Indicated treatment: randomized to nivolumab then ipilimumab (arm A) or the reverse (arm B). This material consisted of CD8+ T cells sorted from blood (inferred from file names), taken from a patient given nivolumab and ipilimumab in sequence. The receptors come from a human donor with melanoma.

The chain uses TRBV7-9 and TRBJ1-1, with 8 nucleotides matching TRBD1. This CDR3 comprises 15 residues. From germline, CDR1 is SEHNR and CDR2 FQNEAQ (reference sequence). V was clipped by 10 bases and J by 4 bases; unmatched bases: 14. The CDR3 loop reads CAIPADRAMGTEAFF. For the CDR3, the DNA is TGTGCCATCCCCGCGGACAGGGCAATGGGCACTGAAGCTTTCTTT.

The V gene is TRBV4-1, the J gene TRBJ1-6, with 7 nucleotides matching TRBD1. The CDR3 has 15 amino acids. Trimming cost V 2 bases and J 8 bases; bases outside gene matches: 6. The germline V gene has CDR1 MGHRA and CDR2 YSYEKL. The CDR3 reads CASSQSRDSYSPLHF. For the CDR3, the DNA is TGCGCCAGCAGCCAATCCCGGGACAGTTATTCACCCCTCCACTTT.

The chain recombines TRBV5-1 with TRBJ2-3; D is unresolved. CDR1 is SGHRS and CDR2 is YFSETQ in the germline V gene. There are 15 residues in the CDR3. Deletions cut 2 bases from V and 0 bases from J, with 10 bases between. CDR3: CASSLEAPSTDTQYF. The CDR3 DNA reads TGCGCCAGCAGCTTAGAGGCACCAAGCACAGATACGCAGTATTTT.

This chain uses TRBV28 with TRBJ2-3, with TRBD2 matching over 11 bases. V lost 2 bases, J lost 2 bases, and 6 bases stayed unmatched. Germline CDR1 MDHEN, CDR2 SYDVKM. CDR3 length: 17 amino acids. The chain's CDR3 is CASSLALAGGLTDTQYF. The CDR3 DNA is TGTGCCAGCAGTTTAGCGCTAGCGGGGGGTCTCACAGATACGCAGTATTTT.

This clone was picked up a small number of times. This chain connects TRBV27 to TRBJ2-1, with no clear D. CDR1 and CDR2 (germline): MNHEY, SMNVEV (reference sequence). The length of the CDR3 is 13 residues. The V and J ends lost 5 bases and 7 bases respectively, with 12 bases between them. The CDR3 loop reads CASSPAGANEQFF. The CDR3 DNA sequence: TGTGCCAGCAGTCCTGCAGGCGCGAATGAGCAGTTCTTC.

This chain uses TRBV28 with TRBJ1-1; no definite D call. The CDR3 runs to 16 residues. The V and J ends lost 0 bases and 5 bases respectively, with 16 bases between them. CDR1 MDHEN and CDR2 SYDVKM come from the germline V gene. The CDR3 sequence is CASSLWIKADGTEAFF. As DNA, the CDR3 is TGTGCCAGCAGTTTATGGATAAAGGCGGATGGGACTGAAGCTTTCTTT.

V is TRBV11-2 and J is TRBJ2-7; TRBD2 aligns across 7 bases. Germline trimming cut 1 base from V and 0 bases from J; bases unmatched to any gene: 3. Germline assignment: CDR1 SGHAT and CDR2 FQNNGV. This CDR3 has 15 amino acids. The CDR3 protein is CASSLGGGISYEQYV. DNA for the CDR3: TGTGCCAGCAGCTTAGGCGGGGGAATCTCCTACGAGCAGTACGTC.

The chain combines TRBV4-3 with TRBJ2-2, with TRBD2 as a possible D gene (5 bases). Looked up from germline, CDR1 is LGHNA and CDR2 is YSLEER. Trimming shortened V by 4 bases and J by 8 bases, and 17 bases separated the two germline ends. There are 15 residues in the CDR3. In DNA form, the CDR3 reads TGCGCCAGCAGCCCATCCGGGATCTTTAAGGGGGAGCTGTTTTTT. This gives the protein CASSPSGIFKGELFF.

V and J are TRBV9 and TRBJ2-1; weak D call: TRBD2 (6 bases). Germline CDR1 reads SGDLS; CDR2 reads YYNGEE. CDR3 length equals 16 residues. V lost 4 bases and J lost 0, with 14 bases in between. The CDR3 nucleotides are TGTGCCAGCAGCCCTTCGCGGGGCAGCTCCTACAATGAGCAGTTCTTC. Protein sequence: CASSPSRGSSYNEQFF.

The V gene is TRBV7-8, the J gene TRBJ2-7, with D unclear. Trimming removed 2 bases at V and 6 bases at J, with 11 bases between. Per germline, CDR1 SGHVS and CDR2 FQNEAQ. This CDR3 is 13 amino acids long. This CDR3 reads CASSLLGGGEQYF. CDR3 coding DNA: TGTGCCAGCAGCTTATTAGGTGGCGGCGAGCAGTACTTC. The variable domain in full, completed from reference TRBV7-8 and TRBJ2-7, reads GAGVSQSPRYKVAKRGQDVALRCDPISGHVSLFWYQQALGQGPEFLTYFQNEAQLDKSGLPSDRFFAERPEGSVSTLKIQRTQQEDSAVYLCASSLLGGGEQYFGPGTRLTVT.

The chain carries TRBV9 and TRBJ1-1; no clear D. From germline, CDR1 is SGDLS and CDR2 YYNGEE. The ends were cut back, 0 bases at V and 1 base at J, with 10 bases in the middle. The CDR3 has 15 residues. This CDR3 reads CASSVARDANTEAFF. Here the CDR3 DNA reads TGTGCCAGCAGCGTAGCCCGGGATGCGAACACTGAAGCTTTCTTT.

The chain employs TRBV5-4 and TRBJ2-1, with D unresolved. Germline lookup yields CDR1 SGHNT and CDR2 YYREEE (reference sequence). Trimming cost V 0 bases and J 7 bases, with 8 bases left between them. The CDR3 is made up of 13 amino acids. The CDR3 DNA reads TGTGCCAGCAGCTTGGCCCAGGTGAATGAGCAGTTCTTC. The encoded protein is CASSLAQVNEQFF.

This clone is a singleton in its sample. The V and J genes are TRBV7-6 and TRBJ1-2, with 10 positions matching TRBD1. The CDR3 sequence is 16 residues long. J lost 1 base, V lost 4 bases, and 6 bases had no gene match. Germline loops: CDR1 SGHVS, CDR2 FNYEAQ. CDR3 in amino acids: CASSSVGDRGNYGYTF. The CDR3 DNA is TGTGCCAGCAGCTCCGTCGGGGACAGGGGTAACTATGGCTACACCTTC. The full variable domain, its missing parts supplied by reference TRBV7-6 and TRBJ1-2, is GAGVSQSPRYKVTKRGQDVALRCDPISGHVSLYWYRQALGQGPEFLTYFNYEAQQDKSGLPNDRFSAERPEGSISTLTIQRTEQRDSAMYRCASSSVGDRGNYGYTFGSGTRLTVV.

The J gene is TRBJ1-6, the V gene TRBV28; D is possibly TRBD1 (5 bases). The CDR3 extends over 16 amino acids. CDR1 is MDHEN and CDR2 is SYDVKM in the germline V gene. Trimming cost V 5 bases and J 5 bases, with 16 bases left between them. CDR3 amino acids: CASSGVAGEDNSPLHF. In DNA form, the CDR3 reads TGTGCCAGCAGTGGGGTAGCGGGGGAAGATAATTCACCCCTCCACTTT.

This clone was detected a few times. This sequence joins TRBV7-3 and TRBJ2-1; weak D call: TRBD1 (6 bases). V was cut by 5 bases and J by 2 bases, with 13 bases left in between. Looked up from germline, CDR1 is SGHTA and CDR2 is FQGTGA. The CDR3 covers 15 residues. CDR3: CASSEGRGAYNEQFF. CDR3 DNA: TGTGCCAGCAGCGAGGGCAGGGGAGCCTACAATGAGCAGTTCTTC.

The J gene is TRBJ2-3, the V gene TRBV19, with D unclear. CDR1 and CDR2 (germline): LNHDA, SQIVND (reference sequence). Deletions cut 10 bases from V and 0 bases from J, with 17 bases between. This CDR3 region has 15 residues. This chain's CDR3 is CATPAYPSSTDTQYF. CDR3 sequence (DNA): TGTGCCACCCCCGCCTACCCTTCTAGCACAGATACGCAGTATTTT.

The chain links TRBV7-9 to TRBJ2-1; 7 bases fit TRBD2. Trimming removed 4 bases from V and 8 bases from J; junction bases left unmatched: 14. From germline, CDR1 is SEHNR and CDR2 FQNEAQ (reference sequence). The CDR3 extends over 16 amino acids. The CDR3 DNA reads TGTGCCAGCAGCTCCCTGACTAGCCTTCGTCAGGATGAGCAGTTCTTC. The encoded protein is CASSSLTSLRQDEQFF. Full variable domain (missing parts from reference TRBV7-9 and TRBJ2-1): DTGVSQNPRHKITKRGQNVTFRCDPISEHNRLYWYRQTLGQGPEFLTYFQNEAQLEKSRLLSDRFSAERPKGSFSTLEIQRTEQGDSAMYLCASSSLTSLRQDEQFFGPGTRLTVL.

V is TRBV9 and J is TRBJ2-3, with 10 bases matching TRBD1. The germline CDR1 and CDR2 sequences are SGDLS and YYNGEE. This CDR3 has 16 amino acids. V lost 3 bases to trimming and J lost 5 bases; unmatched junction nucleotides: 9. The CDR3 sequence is CASSGRQGAVRDTQYF. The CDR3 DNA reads TGTGCCAGCAGCGGGAGACAGGGGGCGGTTCGAGATACGCAGTATTTT.

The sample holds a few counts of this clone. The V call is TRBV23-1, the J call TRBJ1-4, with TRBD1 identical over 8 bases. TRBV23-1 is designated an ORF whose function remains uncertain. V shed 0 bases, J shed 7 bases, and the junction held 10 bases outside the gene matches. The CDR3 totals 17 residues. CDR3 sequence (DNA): TGCGCCAGCAGTCAATCGTACAGGGGGTTGCTTTGTGAAAAACTGTTTTTT. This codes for CASSQSYRGLLCEKLFF.

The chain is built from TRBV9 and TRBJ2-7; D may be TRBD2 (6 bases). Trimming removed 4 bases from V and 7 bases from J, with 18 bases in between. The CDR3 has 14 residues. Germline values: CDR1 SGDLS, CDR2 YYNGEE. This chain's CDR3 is CASSPSAVAGEQYV. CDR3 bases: TGTGCCAGCAGCCCCTCGGCGGTGGCGGGGGAGCAGTACGTC.